The rows below give T cell receptor beta chains drawn from one sample of a study of shared clonotypes between healthy human individuals. Using immunoSEQ multiplex PCR, the repertoire was profiled, and TCRdb retains in-frame clones only, with some absent. The sample has about 2.2 million clones; roughly 93% are singletons. Sequenced sample: naive CD8+ T cells from PBMCs. These receptors were obtained from a man between 18 and 29 years old in good health. Some clones in this sample may be carry-over from other donors' samples. The CDR3 runs from the conserved cysteine through the conserved F or W. The D gene is left open where the match is weak. Clone size appears in some rows only: once, few, many, or a class for an expanded clone.

d_call,clone_size,v_call,j_call,cdr3_aa,cdr3_nt
NA,NA,TRBV11-2,TRBJ1-1,CASSLGGWFGAFF,TGTGCCAGCAGCTTAGGGGGGTGGTTTGGTGCTTTCTTT
NA,NA,TRBV7-9,TRBJ2-7,CASSGRFYEQYF,TGTGCCAGCAGCGGCCGGTTCTACGAGCAGTACTTC
NA,once,TRBV10-3,TRBJ1-1,CAISESEPNTEAFF,TGTGCCATCAGTGAGTCGGAGCCCAACACTGAAGCTTTCTTT
NA,NA,TRBV5-1,TRBJ2-7,CASSPYELDSYEQYF,TGCGCCAGCAGCCCGTACGAACTCGACTCCTACGAGCAGTACTTC
NA,NA,TRBV4-2,TRBJ2-2,CASTSLAFANTGELFF,TGTGCCAGCACCTCTCTAGCGTTCGCGAACACCGGGGAGCTGTTTTTT
NA,NA,TRBV7-6,TRBJ2-1,CASSRGLQAHEQFF,TGTGCCAGCAGCCGGGGCCTTCAGGCCCATGAGCAGTTCTTC
NA,NA,TRBV19,TRBJ2-2,CASSIGRWITGELFF,TGTGCCAGTAGTATTGGACGGTGGATAACCGGGGAGCTGTTTTTT
TRBD2,NA,TRBV9,TRBJ2-6,CASSRSGRSSGANVLTF,TGTGCCAGCAGCAGAAGCGGGAGGAGCTCTGGGGCCAACGTCCTGACTTTC
TRBD2,NA,TRBV4-1,TRBJ2-7,CASSRGAGGTYEQYF,TGCGCCAGCAGCCGAGGGGCGGGAGGCACCTACGAGCAGTACTTC
NA,NA,TRBV19,TRBJ1-1,CASREDRGPEAFF,TGTGCCAGTAGGGAGGACAGAGGACCTGAAGCTTTCTTT
TRBD2,NA,TRBV7-8,TRBJ2-3,CASSFPRVGRDYHTDTQYF,TGTGCCAGCAGCTTTCCGAGAGTGGGACGGGACTATCACACAGATACGCAGTATTTT
TRBD2,NA,TRBV27,TRBJ2-2,CASSFSAGEYTGELFF,TGTGCCAGCAGTTTCTCAGCGGGAGAGTACACCGGGGAGCTGTTTTTT
NA,NA,TRBV7-3,TRBJ2-1,CASSLLVGPYNEQFF,TGTGCCAGCAGCTTACTGGTGGGACCCTACAATGAGCAGTTCTTC
TRBD1,NA,TRBV27,TRBJ2-1,CASSFQGARNEQFF,TGTGCCAGCAGTTTCCAGGGGGCGCGGAATGAGCAGTTCTTC
NA,NA,TRBV28,TRBJ2-5,CASSFKSQETQYF,TGTGCCAGCAGTTTTAAGTCCCAAGAGACCCAGTACTTC
TRBD1,few,TRBV27,TRBJ1-4,CASADRVGEKLFF,TGTGCCAGCGCTGACAGGGTGGGTGAAAAACTGTTTTTT
NA,NA,TRBV7-9,TRBJ1-2,CASTLGGVLGHTF,TGTGCCAGCACCTTAGGAGGGGTTCTTGGCCACACCTTC
NA,NA,TRBV27,TRBJ2-7,CASSGGSGFYEQYF,TGTGCCAGCAGTGGTGGGTCCGGGTTCTACGAGCAGTACTTC
NA,NA,TRBV9,TRBJ2-1,CASSSSGNEQFF,TGTGCCAGCAGCTCTTCGGGCAATGAGCAGTTCTTC
NA,NA,TRBV7-9,TRBJ1-2,CASTPSPSEANYGYTF,TGTGCCAGCACTCCGAGCCCTAGTGAGGCTAACTATGGCTACACCTTC
TRBD2,NA,TRBV28,TRBJ2-7,CASSPGTSGGEQYF,TGTGCCAGCAGTCCTGGGACTAGCGGGGGTGAGCAGTACTTC
NA,NA,TRBV6-5,TRBJ2-3,CASSYWGASTDTQYF,TGTGCCAGCAGTTATTGGGGAGCTAGCACAGATACGCAGTATTTT
NA,once,TRBV4-1,TRBJ1-3,CASSQGEANTIYF,TGCGCCAGCAGCCAGGGGGAGGCGAACACCATATATTTT
NA,NA,TRBV12-1,TRBJ2-1,CASIDKKTSGEDNEQFF,TGTGCCAGCATCGATAAAAAAACTAGCGGAGAAGACAATGAGCAGTTCTTC
NA,NA,TRBV7-9,TRBJ2-1,CASSLSRSSYNEQFF,TGTGCCAGCAGCTTATCCCGAAGCTCCTACAATGAGCAGTTCTTC
NA,NA,TRBV19,TRBJ2-1,CASSIAGGNRNEQFF,TGTGCCAGTAGTATAGCCGGCGGGAACCGTAATGAGCAGTTCTTC
NA,NA,TRBV5-1,TRBJ2-7,CASREGRMEWEQYF,TGCGCCAGCAGAGAGGGGAGGATGGAGTGGGAGCAGTACTTC
TRBD1,NA,TRBV27,TRBJ2-7,CASSSRTGDEQYF,TGTGCCAGCAGTTCCCGGACAGGGGACGAGCAGTACTTC
NA,few,TRBV7-9,TRBJ1-1,CASSAQRANTEAFF,TGTGCCAGCAGCGCACAGAGAGCGAACACTGAAGCTTTCTTT
TRBD2,NA,TRBV27,TRBJ2-1,CASRYGTRVYNEQFF,TGTGCCAGCCGGTACGGGACTAGGGTCTACAATGAGCAGTTCTTC
TRBD2,once,TRBV4-3,TRBJ2-7,CASSQRLAGGSYEQYF,TGCGCCAGCAGCCAACGACTAGCGGGAGGTTCCTACGAGCAGTACTTC